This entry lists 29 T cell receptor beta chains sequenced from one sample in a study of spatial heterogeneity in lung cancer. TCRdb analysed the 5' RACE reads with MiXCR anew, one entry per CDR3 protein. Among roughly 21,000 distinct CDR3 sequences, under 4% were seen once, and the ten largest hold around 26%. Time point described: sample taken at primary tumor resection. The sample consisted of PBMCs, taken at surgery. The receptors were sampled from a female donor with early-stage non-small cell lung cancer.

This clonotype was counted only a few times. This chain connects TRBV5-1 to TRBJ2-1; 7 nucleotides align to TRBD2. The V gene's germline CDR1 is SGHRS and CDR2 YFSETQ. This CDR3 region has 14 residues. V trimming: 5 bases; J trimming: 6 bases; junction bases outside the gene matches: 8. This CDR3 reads CASRSSGGINEQFF. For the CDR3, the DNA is TGCGCCAGCAGATCATCGGGGGGAATCAATGAGCAGTTCTTC.

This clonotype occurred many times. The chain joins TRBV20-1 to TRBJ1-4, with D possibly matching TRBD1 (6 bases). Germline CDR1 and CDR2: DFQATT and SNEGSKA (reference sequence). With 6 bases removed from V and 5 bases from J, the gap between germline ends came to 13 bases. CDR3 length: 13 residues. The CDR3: CSAQSGVNEKLFF. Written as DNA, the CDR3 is TGCAGTGCCCAATCAGGGGTCAATGAAAAACTGTTTTTT.

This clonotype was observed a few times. The CDR3 nucleotides are TGTGCCAGCAGCCTTTCAGTTAGGGAGACCCAGTACTTC. As protein: CASSLSVRETQYF. The genes are TRBV27 and TRBJ2-5; D gene ambiguous. CDR1 and CDR2 from the germline V gene are MNHEY and SMNVEV (reference sequence). The V end was cut by 6 bases, the J end by 5 bases, with 13 bases between. The CDR3 has 13 amino acids.

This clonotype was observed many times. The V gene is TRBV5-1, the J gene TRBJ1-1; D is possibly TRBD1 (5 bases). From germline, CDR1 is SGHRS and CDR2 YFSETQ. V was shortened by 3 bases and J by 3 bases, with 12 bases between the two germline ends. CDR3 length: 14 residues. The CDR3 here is CASSSLGQHTEAFF. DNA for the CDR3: TGCGCCAGCAGCTCACTGGGGCAGCACACTGAAGCTTTCTTT.

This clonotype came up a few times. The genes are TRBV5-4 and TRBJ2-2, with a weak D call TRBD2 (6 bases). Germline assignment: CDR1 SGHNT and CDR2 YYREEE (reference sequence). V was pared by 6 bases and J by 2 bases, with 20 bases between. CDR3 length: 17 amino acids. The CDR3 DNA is TGTGCCAGCACCTTAGCCCGGGACTCCGCAAACACCGGGGAGCTGTTTTTT. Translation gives CASTLARDSANTGELFF. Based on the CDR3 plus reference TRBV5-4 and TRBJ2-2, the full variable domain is ETGVTQSPTHLIKTRGQQVTLRCSSQSGHNTVSWYQQALGQGPQFIFQYYREEENGRGNFPPRFSGLQFPNYSSELNVNALELDDSALYLCASTLARDSANTGELFFGEGSRLTVL.

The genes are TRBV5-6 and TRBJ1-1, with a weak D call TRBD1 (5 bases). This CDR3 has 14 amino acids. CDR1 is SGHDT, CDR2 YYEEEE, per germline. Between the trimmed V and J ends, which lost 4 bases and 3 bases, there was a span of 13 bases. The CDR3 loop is CASSPDRGDTEAFF. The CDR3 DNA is TGTGCCAGCAGCCCGGACCGGGGGGACACTGAAGCTTTCTTT.

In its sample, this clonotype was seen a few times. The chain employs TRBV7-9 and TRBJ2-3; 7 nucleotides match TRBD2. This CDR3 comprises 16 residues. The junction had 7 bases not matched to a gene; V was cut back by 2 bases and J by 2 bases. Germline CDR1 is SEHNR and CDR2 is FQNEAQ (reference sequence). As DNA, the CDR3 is TGTGCCAGCAGCTTATTAGCGACTAGCTTCACAGATACGCAGTATTTT. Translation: CASSLLATSFTDTQYF. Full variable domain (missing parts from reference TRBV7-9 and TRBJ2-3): DTGVSQNPRHKITKRGQNVTFRCDPISEHNRLYWYRQTLGQGPEFLTYFQNEAQLEKSRLLSDRFSAERPKGSFSTLEIQRTEQGDSAMYLCASSLLATSFTDTQYFGPGTRLTVL.

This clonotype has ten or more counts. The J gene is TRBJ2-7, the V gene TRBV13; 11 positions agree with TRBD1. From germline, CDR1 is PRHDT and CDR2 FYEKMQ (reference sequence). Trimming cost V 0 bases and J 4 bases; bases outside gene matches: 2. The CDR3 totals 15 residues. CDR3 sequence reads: CASSLGDRGQYEQYF. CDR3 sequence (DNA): TGTGCCAGCAGCTTAGGGGACAGGGGGCAATACGAGCAGTACTTC.

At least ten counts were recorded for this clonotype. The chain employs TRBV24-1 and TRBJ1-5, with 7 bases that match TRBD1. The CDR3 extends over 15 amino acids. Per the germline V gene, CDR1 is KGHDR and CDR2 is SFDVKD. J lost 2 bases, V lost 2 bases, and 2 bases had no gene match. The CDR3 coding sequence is TGTGCCACCAGTGATTCCAGGGGGGGCAATCAGCCCCAGCATTTT. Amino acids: CATSDSRGGNQPQHF.

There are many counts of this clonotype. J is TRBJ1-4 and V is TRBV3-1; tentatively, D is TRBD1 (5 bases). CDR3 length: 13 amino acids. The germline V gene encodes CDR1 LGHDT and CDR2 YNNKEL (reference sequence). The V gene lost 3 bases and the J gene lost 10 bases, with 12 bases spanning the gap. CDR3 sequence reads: CASSQGDPGKLFF. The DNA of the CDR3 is TGTGCCAGCAGCCAGGGGGACCCTGGAAAACTGTTTTTT.

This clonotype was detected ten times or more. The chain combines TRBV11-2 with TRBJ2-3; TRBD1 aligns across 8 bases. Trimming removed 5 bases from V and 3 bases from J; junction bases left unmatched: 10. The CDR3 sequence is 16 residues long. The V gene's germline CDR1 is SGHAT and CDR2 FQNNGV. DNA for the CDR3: TGTGCCAGCAGCAAGGACAGGGCAAGAGAGACAGATACGCAGTATTTT. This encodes CASSKDRARETDTQYF.

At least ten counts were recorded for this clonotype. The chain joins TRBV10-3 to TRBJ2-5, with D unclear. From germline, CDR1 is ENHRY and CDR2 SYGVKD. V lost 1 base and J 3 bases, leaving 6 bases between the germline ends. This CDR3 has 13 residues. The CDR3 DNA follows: TGTGCCATCAGTGAGTACGGAAAAGAGACCCAGTACTTC. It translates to CAISEYGKETQYF.

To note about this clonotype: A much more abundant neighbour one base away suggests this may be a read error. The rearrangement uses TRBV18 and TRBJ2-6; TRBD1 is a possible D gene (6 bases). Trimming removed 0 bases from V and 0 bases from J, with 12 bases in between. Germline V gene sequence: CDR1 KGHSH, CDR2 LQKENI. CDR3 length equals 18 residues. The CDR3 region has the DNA TGTGCCAGCTCACCACCGGAACAGGGCCTCTCTGGGGCCAACGTCCTGACTTTC. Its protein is CASSPPEQGLSGANVLTF.

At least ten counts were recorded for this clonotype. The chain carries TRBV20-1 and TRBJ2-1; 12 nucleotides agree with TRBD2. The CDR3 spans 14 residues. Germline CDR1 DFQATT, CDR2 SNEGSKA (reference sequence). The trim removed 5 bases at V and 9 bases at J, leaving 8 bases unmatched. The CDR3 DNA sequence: TGCAGTGCTCCCGGGACTAGCGGGTGGGGTGAGCAGTTCTTC. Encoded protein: CSAPGTSGWGEQFF.

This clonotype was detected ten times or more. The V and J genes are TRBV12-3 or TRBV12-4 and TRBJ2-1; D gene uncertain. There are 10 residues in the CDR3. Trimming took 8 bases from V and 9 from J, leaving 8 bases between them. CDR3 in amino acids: CASGGGEQFF. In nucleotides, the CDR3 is TGTGCCAGCGGTGGTGGTGAGCAGTTCTTC.

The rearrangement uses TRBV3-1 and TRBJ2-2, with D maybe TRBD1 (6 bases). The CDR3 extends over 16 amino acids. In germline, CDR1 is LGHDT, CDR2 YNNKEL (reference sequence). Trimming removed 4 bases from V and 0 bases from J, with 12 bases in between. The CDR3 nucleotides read TGTGCCAGCAGCCCATTAGGGGGAACGAACACCGGGGAGCTGTTTTTT. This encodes CASSPLGGTNTGELFF.

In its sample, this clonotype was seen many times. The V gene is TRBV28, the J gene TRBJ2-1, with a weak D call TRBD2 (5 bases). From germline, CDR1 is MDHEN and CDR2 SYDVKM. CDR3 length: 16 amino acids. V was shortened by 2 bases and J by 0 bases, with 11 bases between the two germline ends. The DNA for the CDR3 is TGTGCCAGCAGTTTAGGAGGAACTATCTCCTACAATGAGCAGTTCTTC. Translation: CASSLGGTISYNEQFF.

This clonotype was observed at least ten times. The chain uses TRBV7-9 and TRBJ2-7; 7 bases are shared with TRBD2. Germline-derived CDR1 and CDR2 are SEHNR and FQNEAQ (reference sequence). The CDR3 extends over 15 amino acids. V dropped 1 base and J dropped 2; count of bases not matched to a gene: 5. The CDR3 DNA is TGTGCCAGCAGCTTAGGCGCGGGAGCGACCTACGAGCAGTACTTC. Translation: CASSLGAGATYEQYF.

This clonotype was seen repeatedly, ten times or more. The CDR3 loop is CASRMTDKTLATDTQYF. The CDR3 DNA follows: TGCGCCAGCCGAATGACAGATAAAACTTTAGCGACAGATACGCAGTATTTT. This chain uses TRBV10-2 with TRBJ2-3; D is possibly TRBD1 or TRBD2 (5 bases each). The CDR3 spans 17 residues. V shed 8 bases and J shed 3 bases, with 24 bases lying between them. Germline V CDR1 and CDR2: WSHSY, SAAADI.

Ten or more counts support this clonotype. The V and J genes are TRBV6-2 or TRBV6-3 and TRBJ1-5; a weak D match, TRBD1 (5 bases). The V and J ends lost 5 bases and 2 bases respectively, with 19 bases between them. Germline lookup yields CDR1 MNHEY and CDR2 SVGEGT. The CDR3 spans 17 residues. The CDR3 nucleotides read TGTGCCAGCAGTACCCTTGGCCCCGGCAGGGGCAATCAGCCCCAGCATTTT. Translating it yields CASSTLGPGRGNQPQHF.

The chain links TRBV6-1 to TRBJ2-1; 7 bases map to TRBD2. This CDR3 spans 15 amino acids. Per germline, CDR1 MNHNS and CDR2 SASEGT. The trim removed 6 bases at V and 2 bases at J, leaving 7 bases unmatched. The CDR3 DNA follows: TGTGCCAGCAGATATCTAGCGGCCACCTACAATGAGCAGTTCTTC. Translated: CASRYLAATYNEQFF.

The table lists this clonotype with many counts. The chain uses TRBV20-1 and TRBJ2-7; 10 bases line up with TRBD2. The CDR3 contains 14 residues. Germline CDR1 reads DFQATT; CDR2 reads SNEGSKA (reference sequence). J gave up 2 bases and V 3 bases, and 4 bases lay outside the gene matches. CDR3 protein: CSASFLAGAYEQYF. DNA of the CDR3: TGCAGTGCTAGCTTCCTAGCGGGGGCCTACGAGCAGTACTTC.

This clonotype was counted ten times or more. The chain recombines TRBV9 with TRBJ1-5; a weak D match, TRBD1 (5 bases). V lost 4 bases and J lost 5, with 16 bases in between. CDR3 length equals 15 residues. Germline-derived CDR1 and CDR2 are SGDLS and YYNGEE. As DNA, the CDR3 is TGTGCCAGCAGCCCAGAGGGCAGGGCGCATCAGCCCCAGCATTTT. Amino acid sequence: CASSPEGRAHQPQHF.

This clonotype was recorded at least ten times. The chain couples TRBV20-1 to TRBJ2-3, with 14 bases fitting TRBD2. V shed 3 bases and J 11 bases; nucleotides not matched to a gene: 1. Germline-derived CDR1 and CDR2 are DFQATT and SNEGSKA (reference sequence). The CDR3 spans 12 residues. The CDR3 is CSARGLAGVQYF. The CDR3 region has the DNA TGCAGTGCTAGGGGACTAGCGGGAGTGCAGTATTTT.

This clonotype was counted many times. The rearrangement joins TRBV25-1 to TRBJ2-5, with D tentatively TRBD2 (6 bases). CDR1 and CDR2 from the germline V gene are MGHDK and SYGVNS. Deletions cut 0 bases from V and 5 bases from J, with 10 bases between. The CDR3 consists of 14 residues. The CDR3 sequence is CASSEYRGIETQYF. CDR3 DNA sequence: TGTGCCAGCAGTGAATATCGGGGGATCGAGACCCAGTACTTC.

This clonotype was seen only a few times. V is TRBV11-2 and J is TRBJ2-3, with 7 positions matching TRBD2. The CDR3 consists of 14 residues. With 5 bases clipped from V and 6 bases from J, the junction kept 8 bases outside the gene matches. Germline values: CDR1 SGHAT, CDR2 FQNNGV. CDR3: CASSPGLVWDTQYF. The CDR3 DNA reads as TGTGCCAGCAGCCCCGGACTAGTCTGGGATACGCAGTATTTT. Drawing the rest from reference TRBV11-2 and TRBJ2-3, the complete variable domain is EAGVAQSPRYKIIEKRQSVAFWCNPISGHATLYWYQQILGQGPKLLIQFQNNGVVDDSQLPKDRFSAERLKGVDSTLKIQPAKLEDSAVYLCASSPGLVWDTQYFGPGTRLTVL.

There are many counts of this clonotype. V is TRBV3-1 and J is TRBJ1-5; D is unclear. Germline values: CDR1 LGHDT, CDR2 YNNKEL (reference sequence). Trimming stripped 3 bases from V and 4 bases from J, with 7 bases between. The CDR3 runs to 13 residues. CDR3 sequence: CASSQALNQPQHF. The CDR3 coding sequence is TGTGCCAGCAGCCAGGCCCTAAATCAGCCCCAGCATTTT.

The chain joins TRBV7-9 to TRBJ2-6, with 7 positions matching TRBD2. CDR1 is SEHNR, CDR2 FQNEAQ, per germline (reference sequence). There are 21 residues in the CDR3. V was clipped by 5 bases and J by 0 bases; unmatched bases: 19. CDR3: CASSPPRGGSKLLSGANVLTF. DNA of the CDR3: TGTGCCAGCAGCCCTCCGCGGGGCGGGAGTAAACTCCTCTCTGGGGCCAACGTCCTGACTTTC.

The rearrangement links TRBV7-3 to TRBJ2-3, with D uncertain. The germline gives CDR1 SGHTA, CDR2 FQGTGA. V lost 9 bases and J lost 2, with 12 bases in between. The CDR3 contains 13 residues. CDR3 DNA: TGTGCCAGTCGTCACGGTCACACAGATACGCAGTATTTT. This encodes CASRHGHTDTQYF.